This T cell receptor beta chain was recovered during a study of control samples from healthy donors and cancer patients. Sequenced by immunoSEQ multiplex PCR; TCRdb stores in-frame clones only, minus some. The sample carries about 51,000 clones, approximately 89% recorded once. Trimming shortened V by 3 bases and J by 0 bases, and 20 bases separated the two germline ends. Germline CDR1 and CDR2: SNHLY and FYNNEI. The length of the CDR3 is 18 residues. The clonotype originates from a man aged 35-49 years with colorectal cancer. Input material: PBMCs. This chain joins TRBV2 and TRBJ1-2; D perhaps matches TRBD1 (6 bases). CDR3 residues: CASSDPRGAGEANYGYTF. CDR3 sequence (DNA): TGTGCCAGCAGTGACCCTCGGGGGGCTGGGGAAGCTAACTATGGCTACACCTTC.